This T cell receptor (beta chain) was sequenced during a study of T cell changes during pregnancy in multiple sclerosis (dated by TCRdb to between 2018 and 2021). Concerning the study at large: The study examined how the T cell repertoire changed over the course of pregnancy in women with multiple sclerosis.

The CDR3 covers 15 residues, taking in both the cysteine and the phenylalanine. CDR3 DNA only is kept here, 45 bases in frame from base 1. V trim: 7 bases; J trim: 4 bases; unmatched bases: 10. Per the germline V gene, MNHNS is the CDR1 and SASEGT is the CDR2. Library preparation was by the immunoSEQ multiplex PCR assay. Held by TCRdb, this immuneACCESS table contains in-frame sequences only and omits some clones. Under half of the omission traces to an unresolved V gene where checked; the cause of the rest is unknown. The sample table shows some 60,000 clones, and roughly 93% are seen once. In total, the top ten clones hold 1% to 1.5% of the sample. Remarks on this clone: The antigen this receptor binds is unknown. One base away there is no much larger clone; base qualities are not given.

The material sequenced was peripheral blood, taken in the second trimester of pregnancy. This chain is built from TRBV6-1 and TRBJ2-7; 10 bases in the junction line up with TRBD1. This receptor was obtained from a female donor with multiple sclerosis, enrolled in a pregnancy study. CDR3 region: CASTEPGQGSYEQYF. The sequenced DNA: TGTGCCAGCACCGAACCGGGACAGGGGTCTTACGAGCAGTACTTC.